Listed below are T cell receptor beta chains from one sample, sequenced in a study of regulatory T cells in long-lasting Graves disease. TCRdb recomputed calls from the multiplex PCR reads with MiXCR, one row per CDR3 protein. The profile shows roughly 500,000 distinct CDR3 sequences, about 13% of them singletons. A further study also used this sample, focusing on T cells in Graves' hyperthyroidism and ophthalmopathy.

The sequences come from peripheral blood mononuclear cells (PBMCs), collected at new diagnosis, from a patient treated with antithyroid drugs. The receptors here all came from a man younger than 45 with Graves disease. CDR3s include the opening cysteine and the closing phenylalanine or tryptophan.

j_call,v_call,cdr3_aa
TRBJ2-1,TRBV4-1,CASSQGYGINNEQFF
TRBJ2-2,TRBV5-5,CASSLAETGSTGELFF
TRBJ1-1,TRBV6-1,CASSERTGGDTEAFF
TRBJ1-2,TRBV5-6,CASSRRQGLNYGYTF
TRBJ2-3,TRBV28,CASSVGSADTQYF
TRBJ1-2,TRBV28,CASSLRVDYGYTF
TRBJ2-7,TRBV29-1,CSGGQFQYEQYF
TRBJ2-1,TRBV3-1,CASSQAARGEQFF
TRBJ2-3,TRBV24-1,CATSFSDTQYF
TRBJ2-3,TRBV30,CAWSANLVSGRPDTQYF
TRBJ2-7,TRBV7-9,CASSLGSGTETQYF
TRBJ2-3,TRBV20-1,CSASGASGRVGDTQYF
TRBJ2-3,TRBV5-5,CASSLDLAATDTQYF
TRBJ1-1,TRBV7-9,CASSPRGGPNTEAFF